Listed below are T cell receptor beta chains from one sample, sequenced in a study of blood T cell repertoires in COVID-19. The assay was immunoSEQ multiplex PCR, and TCRdb's table has in-frame clones only and misses some. The profile shows under 60,000 clones, about 86% of them singletons. Sequenced input: peripheral blood. Receptor source: a human donor in a cohort sampled during active COVID-19. Both conserved end residues are trimmed from each CDR3. A row's size may be missing; if present it is once, few, many or a size class.

V,size,J,CDR3
TRBV10-1,-,TRBJ2-1,ASSEEAYNEQF
TRBV6-5,-,TRBJ2-1,ASSYPGLAGHNEQF
TRBV14,-,TRBJ2-3,ASSLTGAGSTDTQY
TRBV3-1/TRBV3-2,-,TRBJ2-7,ASSRDYVSYEQY
TRBV3-1/TRBV3-2,-,TRBJ1-3,ASSQTGGRTIY
TRBV5-8,-,TRBJ2-3,ASSSRTGTDTQY
TRBV30,-,TRBJ1-2,AWNEGYGYT
TRBV2,-,TRBJ2-5,ASSEAVETQY
TRBV7-9,-,TRBJ2-5,ASSRRMGGETQY
TRBV6-5,-,TRBJ1-3,ASSYSRTGDGTIY
TRBV6-5,-,TRBJ1-6,ASRQTNSPLH
TRBV5-4,-,TRBJ2-1,ASSLITGSNEQF
TRBV9,-,TRBJ2-2,ASSLKRGAGELF
TRBV5-1,-,TRBJ2-1,ASSSSGGIYNEQF
TRBV29-1,-,TRBJ1-1,SVGRAGTEAF
TRBV5-5,-,TRBJ2-7,ASSLRGGAGSYEQY
TRBV20-1,-,TRBJ1-2,SASGPPGQGVVGYT
TRBV2,few,TRBJ1-4,ASSYSVRGV
TRBV19,-,TRBJ2-1,ASSMMASGVYSEQF
TRBV6-5,few,TRBJ2-6,ASGEPSSGANVLT
TRBV6-5,-,TRBJ2-7,ASSSDRGNEQY
TRBV6-5,-,TRBJ2-7,ASGLAGGREQY
TRBV12-3/TRBV12-4,-,TRBJ2-7,ASSLGHLGEQY
TRBV6-2/TRBV6-3,-,TRBJ1-5,ASSYSSGVQPQH
TRBV6-5,-,TRBJ2-1,ASSIRDRNYNEQF
TRBV5-8,-,TRBJ2-3,ASSSGLYSTDTQY
TRBV6-1,-,TRBJ1-5,ASSDLVYSNQPQH
TRBV11-2,-,TRBJ2-1,ASGGVAGNEQF
TRBV7-6,-,TRBJ1-2,ASSRSTGHLNYGYT
TRBV27,few,TRBJ2-2,ASSQGLRTGSTGELF
TRBV10-3,-,TRBJ1-2,AISNGTAHLSILYGYT
TRBV7-2,few,TRBJ1-2,ASSLQGALIGGYT
TRBV7-9,-,TRBJ2-1,ARADSGGSNEQF
TRBV12-3/TRBV12-4,-,TRBJ2-1,ASSLQRDEQF
TRBV6-5,few,TRBJ1-5,ASIEQGRQPQH
TRBV7-9,-,TRBJ1-1,ASRPGADGVNTEAF
TRBV15,-,TRBJ1-5,ATSRGSGTGVGNQPQH
TRBV4-2,few,TRBJ1-2,ASSQEQGTRYGYT
TRBV12-3/TRBV12-4,-,TRBJ2-3,ASTLGPDTQY
TRBV4-1,-,TRBJ2-5,ASSQDSGYRTQY
TRBV24-1,once,TRBJ2-3,ATSDRGAGNTQY
TRBV4-2,-,TRBJ1-1,ASSQEARNTEAF